Sequencing of this T cell receptor (beta chain) was carried out in a study of blood T cell repertoires in COVID-19. Study-wide context: The United States, Italy and Spain supplied acute and convalescent COVID-19 samples. Nucleic acid was either cDNA or gDNA, and it came from T cells, B-cell-depleted T cells, or PBMCs.

How the authors handled the data: For nucleated cells, counts were estimated from reference gene primer amplification. Produced via immunoSEQ multiplex PCR; TCRdb's table is partial and in-frame only. The V and J calls and the clone size are those of that table, but D and trimming were determined from the DNA. The repertoire consists of 250,000 to 300,000 clones, with around 86% occurring once and the leading ten covering less than 4.5%. The sample consisted of peripheral blood. The sequence was collected from a man aged 18 to 29 with active or convalescent COVID-19.

This CDR3 reads CASSIGLAGATYEQYF. In DNA form, the CDR3 reads TGTGCCAGTAGTATCGGCTTGGCAGGGGCCACCTACGAGCAGTACTTC. The rearrangement uses TRBV19 and TRBJ2-7, with D possibly matching TRBD1 (6 bases). Trimming cost V 3 bases and J 2 bases, with 17 bases left between them. The CDR3 loop spans 16 amino acids. CDR1 is LNHDA, CDR2 SQIVND, per germline (reference sequence).